The TCR beta chain described here comes from a study of cytomegalovirus exposure and HLA in healthy donors. General study results and limits: Later work showed greater clonal expansion in HLA-associated TCR beta chains than in equally common others.

There are 17 residues in the CDR3. CDR1 is LNHDA, CDR2 SQIVND, per germline (reference sequence). V shed 6 bases and J shed 0 bases, with 18 bases lying between them. Concerning this clone: What it binds is not known.

Amplification used 60 Vbeta primers and 13 Jbeta primers. Only in-frame clones appear in the TCRdb table, and some are missing; sequencing was by immunoSEQ multiplex PCR. The data show about 190,000 clones, 65% to 75% seen once. The chain combines TRBV19 with TRBJ2-1; a possible D gene is TRBD2 (5 bases). This TCR came from a man aged 30-40 years in good health and CMV-seropositive. Material for sequencing was PBMCs. Written as DNA, the CDR3 is TGTGCCAGTAGCCCGGTTATTCCCACTAGCTCCTACAATGAGCAGTTCTTC. Encoded protein: CASSPVIPTSSYNEQFF. Supplemented by reference TRBV19 and TRBJ2-1, the full variable domain reads DGGITQSPKYLFRKEGQNVTLSCEQNLNHDAMYWYRQDPGQGLRLIYYSQIVNDFQKGDIAEGYSVSREKKESFPLTVTSAQKNPTAFYLCASSPVIPTSSYNEQFFGPGTRLTVL.